This paragraph covers one T cell receptor (beta chain) sequence. The same CDR3 also results from other DNA sequences found in this sample. Time point described: pre-treatment sample, taken before nivolumab and TIL therapy. Tumor tissue came from excised metastases, mostly pleural nodules or supraclavicular lymph nodes. Patients then received nivolumab; progressors got lymphodepletion, TIL and IL-2. Enrollment ran from October 2017 to January 2020. V shed 4 bases and J shed 3 bases, with 9 bases lying between them. The length of the CDR3 is 12 residues. In germline, CDR1 is SQVTM, CDR2 ANQGSEA. Sequencing used immunoSEQ v3. Data came from immunoSEQ multiplex PCR; TCRdb stores just in-frame clones and leaves some out. The table lists 95,000 or so clones, about 71% of them singletons. The source of the sample is a study of TIL therapy for anti-PD-1-resistant metastatic lung cancer. Across the study: Patients had a median age of around 56 years (range 38-75). Most patients had lung adenocarcinoma; a handful of tumors were EGFR-mutant, two ALK-rearranged; half smoked currently or formerly.

The sequencing used tumor tissue, collected at baseline. This chain connects TRBV29-1 to TRBJ1-1, with D maybe TRBD1 (5 bases). The TCR comes from a person aged 25 to 85 with non-small cell lung cancer. This CDR3 reads CSVVGGDTEAFF. DNA of the CDR3: TGCAGCGTTGTTGGAGGGGACACTGAAGCTTTCTTT.